These T cell receptor beta chains were read from a single sample in a study of blood T cell repertoires in COVID-19. Repertoires were generated with immunoSEQ multiplex PCR, while TCRdb's copy carries only in-frame clones and drops some. Found here are a few hundred thousand clones, 80% of them singletons; the top ten hold 7% to 8.5%. The material sequenced was peripheral blood. The receptors come from a woman between 65 and 79 years old with acute or convalescent COVID-19. Both conserved end residues are part of each CDR3. The D gene is left open where the match is weak. A row's size may be missing; if present it is once, few, many or a size class.

v_gene	abundance	j_gene	d_gene	CDR3nt	CDR3aa
TRBV30	.	TRBJ2-7	.	TGTGCCTGGAGTCGGGGGTCGTACGAGCAGTACTTC	CAWSRGSYEQYF
TRBV5-8	.	TRBJ1-2	TRBD1	TGTGCCAGCAGCTTGGCCACAGGGGGGTCATCTGGCTACACCTTC	CASSLATGGSSGYTF
TRBV6-2/TRBV6-3	.	TRBJ2-2	.	TGTGCCAGCAGTTACCGGGGGGCGCCGAGCACCGGGGAGCTGTTTTTT	CASSYRGAPSTGELFF
TRBV24-1	.	TRBJ2-1	TRBD2	TGTGCCACCAGTGACGCTAGCGGCCACAATGAGCAGTTCTTC	CATSDASGHNEQFF
TRBV6-1	.	TRBJ2-3	TRBD2	TGTGCCAGCAGTGATGAAGCGGGGGGCTGGGGCACAGATACGCAGTATTTT	CASSDEAGGWGTDTQYF
TRBV5-1	.	TRBJ2-2	TRBD1	TGCGCCAGCAGCCCGGGACAGGAGGCCGGGGAGCTGTTTTTT	CASSPGQEAGELFF
TRBV5-8	.	TRBJ2-6	.	TGTGCCAGCAGCTTGGCCCCGACAGGCGGTCGTAGCTCTGGGGCCAACGTCCTGACTTTC	CASSLAPTGGRSSGANVLTF
TRBV9	.	TRBJ2-3	.	TGTGCCAGCAGCCCTCAGGTCGGAGGGGGGGGTGCAACTAGCACAGATACGCAGTATTTT	CASSPQVGGGGATSTDTQYF
TRBV5-1	.	TRBJ2-5	.	TGCGCCAGCAGCTTGGGGACAAACCAAGAGACCCAGTACTTC	CASSLGTNQETQYF
TRBV12-3/TRBV12-4	few	TRBJ1-1	TRBD1	TGTGCCAGCAGTTACGACAGGGAGACTGAAGCTTTCTTT	CASSYDRETEAFF
TRBV3-1/TRBV3-2	.	TRBJ1-5	.	TGTGCCAGCAGTCCAGGGGTGAGTGGCAATCAGCCCCAGCATTTT	CASSPGVSGNQPQHF
TRBV6-5	.	TRBJ2-3	TRBD2	TGTGCCAGCTCCGGGAGCGGGGGGATGGATACGCAGTATTTT	CASSGSGGMDTQYF
TRBV2	.	TRBJ2-2	.	TGTGCCAGCAGGCGGACAGTCAACACCGGGGAGCTGTTTTTT	CASRRTVNTGELFF
TRBV3-1/TRBV3-2	.	TRBJ1-6	TRBD1	TGTGCCAGCAGCCACACCGGACAGGGGATAAATTCACCCCTCCACTTT	CASSHTGQGINSPLHF
TRBV7-3	.	TRBJ2-2	.	TGTGCCAGCAGCAGATCAGGGGCGGACACCGGGGAGCTGTTTTTT	CASSRSGADTGELFF
TRBV5-1	.	TRBJ2-1	.	TGCGCCAGCAGCCCTGAGGTGGGGGGTTACAATGAGCAGTTCTTC	CASSPEVGGYNEQFF
TRBV5-4	.	TRBJ1-2	.	TGTGCCAGCAGCTCGGGGGGACGCCGGAGCCGAGATGGCTACACCTTC	CASSSGGRRSRDGYTF
TRBV2	once	TRBJ2-1	.	TGTGCCAGCAGTGAATTGAGGGGGGGGTACAATGAGCAGTTCTTC	CASSELRGGYNEQFF
TRBV3-1/TRBV3-2	.	TRBJ1-6	.	TGTGCCAGCAGCCAAGTTCCAAATTCACCCCTCCACTTT	CASSQVPNSPLHF
TRBV5-1	.	TRBJ2-5	.	TGCGCCAGCAGCTTACAGGAGCAAGAGACCCAGTACTTC	CASSLQEQETQYF
TRBV6-2/TRBV6-3	.	TRBJ1-6	TRBD1	TGTGCCAGCAGTTATGGGACAGCTTATTCACCCCTCCACTTT	CASSYGTAYSPLHF
TRBV18	.	TRBJ1-2	.	TGTGCCAGCTCACCCATCGGGGAGGCTAACTATGGCTACACCTTC	CASSPIGEANYGYTF
TRBV2	.	TRBJ2-6	.	TGTGCCAGCCATGCAGACTCTGGGGCCAACGTCCTGACTTTC	CASHADSGANVLTF
TRBV5-1	.	TRBJ1-1	TRBD1	TGCGCCAGCAGCTTGGAAGGACAGGCTTCGAACACTGAAGCTTTCTTT	CASSLEGQASNTEAFF
TRBV23-1	.	TRBJ1-6	.	TGCGCCAGCAGTCATCTAAGACTATTTTTGGATTCACCCCTCCACTTT	CASSHLRLFLDSPLHF
TRBV5-1	.	TRBJ1-1	TRBD1	TGCGCCAGCAGCTCGGGACAGGGTTGGAACACTGAAGCTTTCTTT	CASSSGQGWNTEAFF
TRBV3-1/TRBV3-2	.	TRBJ1-2	TRBD1	TGTGCCAGCAGGGGAACCGGGACAGGGTCGGGGGGCTACACCTTC	CASRGTGTGSGGYTF
TRBV11-2	once	TRBJ1-2	.	TGTGCCAGCAGCCCGGACAGAGGAATCTATGGCTACACCTTC	CASSPDRGIYGYTF
TRBV29-1	once	TRBJ2-5	TRBD2	TGCAGCGTTGCTGAGCGGGGGGGCCAGGAGACCCAGTACTTC	CSVAERGGQETQYF
TRBV30	.	TRBJ2-7	.	TGTGCCTGGAGTGTACAAAGTGGTACCGAGCAGTACTTC	CAWSVQSGTEQYF
TRBV28	.	TRBJ1-1	.	TGTGCCAGCAGTTTATGGGCAAGTGGGGCGGCTGAAGCTTTCTTT	CASSLWASGAAEAFF
TRBV30	.	TRBJ2-5	.	TGTGCCTGGAGTGTGAGGGTCGGGGAGACCCAGTACTTC	CAWSVRVGETQYF
TRBV5-1	.	TRBJ2-7	TRBD1	TGCGCCAGCAGCAGCGGGACAGGGCTGGCCGAGCAGTACTTC	CASSSGTGLAEQYF
TRBV30	.	TRBJ1-1	TRBD1	TGTGCCTGGAGCCCCCCGGGACAGGGTCACACTGAAGCTTTCTTT	CAWSPPGQGHTEAFF
TRBV6-5	.	TRBJ1-1	.	TGTGCCAGCAGTACCCCGGGTCTGAACACTGAAGCTTTCTTT	CASSTPGLNTEAFF
TRBV25-1	few	TRBJ2-3	TRBD2	TGTGCCAGCAGTTTGGTAGGCGGGGGGGCGGTAGATACGCAGTATTTT	CASSLVGGGAVDTQYF
TRBV19	.	TRBJ2-5	.	TGTGCCAGTAGGGGTAGCCCGTACCAAGAGACCCAGTACTTC	CASRGSPYQETQYF
TRBV5-6	.	TRBJ2-3	.	TGTGCCAGCAGCTACTCGCGGGGTACGCAGTATTTT	CASSYSRGTQYF